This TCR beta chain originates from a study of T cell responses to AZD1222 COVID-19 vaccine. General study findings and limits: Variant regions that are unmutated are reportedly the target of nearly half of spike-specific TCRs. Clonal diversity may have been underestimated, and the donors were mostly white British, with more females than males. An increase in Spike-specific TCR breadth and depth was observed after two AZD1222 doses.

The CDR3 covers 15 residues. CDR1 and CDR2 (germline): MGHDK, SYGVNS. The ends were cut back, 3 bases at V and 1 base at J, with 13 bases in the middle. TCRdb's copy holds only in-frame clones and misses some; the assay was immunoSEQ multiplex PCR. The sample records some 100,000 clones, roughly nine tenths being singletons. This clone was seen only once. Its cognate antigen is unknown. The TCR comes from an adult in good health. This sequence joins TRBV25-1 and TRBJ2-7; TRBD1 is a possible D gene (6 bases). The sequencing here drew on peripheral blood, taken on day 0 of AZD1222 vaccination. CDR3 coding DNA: TGTGCCAGCAGTGAGCCAGGGGATCTTTCCTACGAGCAGTACTTC. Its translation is CASSEPGDLSYEQYF.